This entry describes one TCR beta chain. Its antigen is currently unknown. Produced via immunoSEQ multiplex PCR; TCRdb's table is partial and in-frame only. The sample shows 52,000 or so clones, 86% of them seen only once. The record originates from a study of T cells in localized non-small cell lung cancer. Germline V CDR1 and CDR2: MDHEN, SYDVKM. V was cut by 9 bases and J by 0 bases, with 1 base left in between. There are 10 residues in the CDR3. Regarding the study as a whole: Since sequencing was restricted to only one region of the tumor, intratumor heterogeneity remains a possibility.

The V call is TRBV28, the J call TRBJ2-3; D is ambiguous. The receptor's source is a male donor older than 55 with stage III squamous cell lung carcinoma. The sample here was peripheral blood, taken before any cancer treatment. CDR3: CASSTDTQYF. CDR3 sequence (DNA): TGTGCCAGTAGCACAGATACGCAGTATTTT. Using reference TRBV28 and TRBJ2-3 for the parts outside the CDR3, the full variable domain is DVKVTQSSRYLVKRTGEKVFLECVQDMDHENMFWYRQDPGLGLRLIYFSYDVKMKEKGDIPEGYSVSREKKERFSLILESASTNQTSMYLCASSTDTQYFGPGTRLTVL.